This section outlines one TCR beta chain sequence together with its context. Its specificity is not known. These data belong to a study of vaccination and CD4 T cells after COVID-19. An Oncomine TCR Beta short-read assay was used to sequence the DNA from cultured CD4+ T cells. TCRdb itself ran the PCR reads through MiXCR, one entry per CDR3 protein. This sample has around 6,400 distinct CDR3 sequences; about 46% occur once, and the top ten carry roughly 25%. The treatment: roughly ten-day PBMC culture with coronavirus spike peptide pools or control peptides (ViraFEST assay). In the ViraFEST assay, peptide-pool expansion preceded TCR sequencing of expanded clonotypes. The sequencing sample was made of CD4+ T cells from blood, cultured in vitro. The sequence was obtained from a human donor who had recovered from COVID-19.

The CDR3 coding sequence is TGTGCCAGTAGCGGGACCGGGAGGGAGACCCAGTACTTC. Its protein is CASSGTGRETQYF. The V and J genes are TRBV19 and TRBJ2-5, with TRBD2 identical over 7 bases. V gave up 6 bases and J gave up 5 bases; unmatched junction bases: 6. From germline, CDR1 is LNHDA and CDR2 SQIVND (reference sequence). This CDR3 has 13 residues.